This T cell receptor (beta chain) emerged from a study of control samples from healthy donors and cancer patients. This clone came up once. Sequencing used immunoSEQ multiplex PCR; TCRdb keeps in-frame clones, though not all of them. Among more than 65,000 clones listed, about 80% were seen once. The CDR3 has 13 amino acids. Germline trimming cut 8 bases from V and 6 bases from J; bases unmatched to any gene: 3. The chain uses TRBV12-3 or TRBV12-4 and TRBJ2-1; 11 nucleotides align to TRBD2. The clonotype originates from a man between 50 and 59 years old in good health. Material for sequencing was blood. The CDR3 is CASRTSGSNEQFF. CDR3 DNA sequence: TGTGCCAGCCGAACTAGCGGGAGCAATGAGCAGTTCTTC.